The sequence of this T cell receptor (beta chain) was determined in a study of blood T cell repertoires in COVID-19 (dated by TCRdb to the early 2020s). Some background on the complete study: Samples from collaborators originated in the United States, Italy and Spain and spanned both the acute and convalescent phases of COVID-19. Where available, HLA class I and class II types were taken from metadata supplied by the sample provider and were not determined by assay-based typing. The dataset comprised deeply sampled blood TCRbeta repertoires from subjects exposed to, actively infected with, or recovered from COVID-19. The samples were drawn from two sources: the first 160 participants of the ongoing ImmuneRACE study, and 1,200 or so subjects contributed by 6 global collaborators. A freely available public database, intended as a resource for researchers studying the immune response to SARS-CoV-2, is where the repertoires were released. The prospective study material was composed of cDNA or gDNA derived from T cells, B-cell-depleted T cells, or PBMCs. Nearly every sample came with metadata listing a de-identified subject ID, COVID-19 status, age in years and sex. The full study reports these points: Clinical and demographic metadata were provided uncurated, with the amount varying by source and participant.

About this clone itself: Its recognized antigen is unknown. No base qualities exist here, and no much larger clone lies one base off it.

Participants in the prospective study were enrolled through a virtual design, were aged roughly 18 to 95 years, and lived in roughly 26 United States geographic areas. Cohort assignment in the prospective study relied on participant-reported clinical history from a screening survey and a study questionnaire. For ImmuneRACE Cohort 3, a participant was defined as recovered based on two consecutive negative NP/OP PCR tests, clearance by a healthcare professional, or resolution of symptoms. In the prospective study, mobile phlebotomists collected whole blood, serum and a nasopharyngeal or oropharyngeal swab from each participant. Additional blood draws and questionnaires over a roughly two-month period could optionally be provided by prospective study participants. Prospective study blood samples were shipped either frozen or at room temperature before DNA extraction. TCRbeta CDR3 regions were amplified from genomic DNA using the immunoSEQ Assay, a bias-controlled multiplex PCR. Regarding the original processing steps: The number of nucleated cells in each sample was estimated by amplification of reference gene primers within the assay. To quantify the absolute abundance of each unique TCRbeta CDR3 rearrangement, sequence reads were collapsed and filtered. For each sample, productive Simpson clonality was calculated as the square root of Simpson's diversity index over productive rearrangements. The table was pulled from immuneACCESS by TCRdb, which kept in-frame rearrangements only. Such tables lose some clones; where checked, under half of the loss comes from unresolved V genes, and the rest has no known cause. Clone size and the V and J calls come from that table; the DNA yielded D and trimming. The sample yields 250,000 to 350,000 clones; 70% to 90% were counted once. Together, the top ten hold approximately 5% of the sample.

V is pared back by 2 bases and J by 7 bases, with 15 bases lying between the germline termini. CDR1 SGHKS and CDR2 YYEKEE are derived from the germline V gene (reference sequence). Including cysteine and phenylalanine, the CDR3 has 14 amino acids. The CDR3 DNA has 42 bases and is translated from base 1. This receptor was obtained from a woman aged 25-40 years who had recovered from COVID-19. The specimen sequenced was PBMCs or T cells enriched from blood (not recorded which). Recombination linked TRBV5-5 to TRBJ1-2, with a tentative D gene TRBD1 over 5 matching bases. The sequenced DNA: TGTGCCAGCAGCTTCGATCCAGGGAAGTCTGGCTACACCTTC. Its protein reads: CASSFDPGKSGYTF.